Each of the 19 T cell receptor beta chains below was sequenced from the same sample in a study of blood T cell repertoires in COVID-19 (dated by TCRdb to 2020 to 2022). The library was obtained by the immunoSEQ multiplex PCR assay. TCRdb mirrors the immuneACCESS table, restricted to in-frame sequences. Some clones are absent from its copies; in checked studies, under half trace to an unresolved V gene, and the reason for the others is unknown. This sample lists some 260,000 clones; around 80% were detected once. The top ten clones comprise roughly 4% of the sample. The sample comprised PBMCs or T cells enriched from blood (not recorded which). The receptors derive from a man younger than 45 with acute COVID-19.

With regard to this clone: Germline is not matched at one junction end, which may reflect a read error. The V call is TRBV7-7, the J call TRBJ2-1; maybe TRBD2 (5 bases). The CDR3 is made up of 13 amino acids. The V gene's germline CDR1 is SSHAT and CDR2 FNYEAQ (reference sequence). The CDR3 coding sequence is TGTGCTAGCAGCTTGGGGAGACTTAATGAGCAGTTCTTC. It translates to CASSLGRLNEQFF. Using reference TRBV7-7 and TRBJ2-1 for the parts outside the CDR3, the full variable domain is GAGVSQSPRYKVTKRGQDVTLRCDPISSHATLYWYQQALGQGPEFLTYFNYEAQPDKSGLPSDRFSAERPEGSISTLTIQRTEQRDSAMYRCASSLGRLNEQFFGPGTRLTVL.

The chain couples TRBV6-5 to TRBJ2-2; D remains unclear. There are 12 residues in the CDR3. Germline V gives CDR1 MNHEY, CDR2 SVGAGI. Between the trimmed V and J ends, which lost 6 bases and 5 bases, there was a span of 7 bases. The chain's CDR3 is CASSRRTGELFF. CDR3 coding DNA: TGTGCCAGCAGCCGGAGAACCGGGGAGCTGTTTTTT.

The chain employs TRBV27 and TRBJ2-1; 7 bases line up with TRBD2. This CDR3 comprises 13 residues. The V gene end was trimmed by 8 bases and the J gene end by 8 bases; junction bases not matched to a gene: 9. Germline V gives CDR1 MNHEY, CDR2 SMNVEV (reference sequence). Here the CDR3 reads CASAAGAVDEQFF. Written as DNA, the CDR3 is TGTGCCAGCGCCGCGGGAGCAGTCGATGAGCAGTTCTTC.

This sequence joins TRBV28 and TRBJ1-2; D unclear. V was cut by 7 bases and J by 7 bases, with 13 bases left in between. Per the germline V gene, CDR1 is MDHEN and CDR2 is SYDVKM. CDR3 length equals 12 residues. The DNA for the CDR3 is TGTGCCAGCAATTCCCGCAGTCGTGGCTACACCTTC. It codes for CASNSRSRGYTF.

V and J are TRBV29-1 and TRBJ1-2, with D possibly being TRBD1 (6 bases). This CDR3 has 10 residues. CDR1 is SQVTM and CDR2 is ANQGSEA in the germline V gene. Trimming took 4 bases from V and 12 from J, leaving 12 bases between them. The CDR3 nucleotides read TGCAGCGTTGCGGGGGGGCTTGACACCTTC. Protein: CSVAGGLDTF.

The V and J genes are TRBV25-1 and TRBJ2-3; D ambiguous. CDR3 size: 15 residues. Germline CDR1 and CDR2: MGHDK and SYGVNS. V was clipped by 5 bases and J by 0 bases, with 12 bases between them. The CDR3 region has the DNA TGTGCCAGCAGTAAACGCGGAACTAGCACAGATACGCAGTATTTT. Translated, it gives CASSKRGTSTDTQYF.

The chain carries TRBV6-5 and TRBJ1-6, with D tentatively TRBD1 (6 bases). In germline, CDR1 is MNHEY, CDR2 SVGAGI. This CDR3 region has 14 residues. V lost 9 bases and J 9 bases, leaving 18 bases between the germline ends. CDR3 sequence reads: CASLQGPSGSPLHF. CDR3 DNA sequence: TGTGCCAGTCTACAGGGCCCCTCCGGTTCACCCCTCCACTTT.

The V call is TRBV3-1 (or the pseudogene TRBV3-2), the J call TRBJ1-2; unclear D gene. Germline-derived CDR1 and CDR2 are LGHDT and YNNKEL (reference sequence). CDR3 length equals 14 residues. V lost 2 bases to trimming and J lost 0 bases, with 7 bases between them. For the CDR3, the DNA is TGTGCCAGCAGCCAAACGGTCACTAACTATGGCTACACCTTC. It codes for CASSQTVTNYGYTF.

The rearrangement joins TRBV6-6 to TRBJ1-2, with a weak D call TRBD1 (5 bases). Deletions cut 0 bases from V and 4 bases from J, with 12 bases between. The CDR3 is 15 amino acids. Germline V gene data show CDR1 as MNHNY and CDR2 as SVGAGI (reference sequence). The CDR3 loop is CASSYSGRGVYGYTF. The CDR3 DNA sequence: TGTGCCAGCAGTTACTCGGGTAGGGGCGTCTATGGCTACACCTTC.

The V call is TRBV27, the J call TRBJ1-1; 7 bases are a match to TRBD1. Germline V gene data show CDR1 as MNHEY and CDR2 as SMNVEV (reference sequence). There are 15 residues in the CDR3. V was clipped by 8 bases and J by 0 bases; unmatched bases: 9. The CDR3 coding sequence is TGTGCCAGCCGACAAACAGGGGTCATGAACACTGAAGCTTTCTTT. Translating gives CASRQTGVMNTEAFF.

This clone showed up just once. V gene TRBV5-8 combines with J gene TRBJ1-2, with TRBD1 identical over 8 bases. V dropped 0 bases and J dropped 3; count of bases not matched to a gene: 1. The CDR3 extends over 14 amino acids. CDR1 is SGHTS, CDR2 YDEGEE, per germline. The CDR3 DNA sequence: TGTGCCAGCAGCTTGGTGGACAGGGACTATGGCTACACCTTC. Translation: CASSLVDRDYGYTF.

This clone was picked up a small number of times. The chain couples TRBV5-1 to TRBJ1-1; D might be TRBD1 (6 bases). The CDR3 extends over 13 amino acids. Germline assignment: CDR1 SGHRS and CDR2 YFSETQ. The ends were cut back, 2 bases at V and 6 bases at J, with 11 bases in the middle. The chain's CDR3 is CASSFSGGPEAFF. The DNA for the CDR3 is TGCGCCAGCAGCTTTAGCGGGGGCCCTGAAGCTTTCTTT.

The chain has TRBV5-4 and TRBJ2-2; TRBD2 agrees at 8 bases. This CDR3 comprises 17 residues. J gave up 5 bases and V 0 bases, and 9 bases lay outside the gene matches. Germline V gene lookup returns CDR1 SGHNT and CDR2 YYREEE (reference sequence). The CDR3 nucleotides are TGTGCCAGCAGCTTGGCCAGAGCCCGGGGGGGAACCGGGGAGCTGTTTTTT. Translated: CASSLARARGGTGELFF.

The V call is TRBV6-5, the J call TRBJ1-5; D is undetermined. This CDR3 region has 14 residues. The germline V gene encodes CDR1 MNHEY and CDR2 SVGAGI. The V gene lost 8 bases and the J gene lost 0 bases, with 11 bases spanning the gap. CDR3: CASLGDLSNQPQHF. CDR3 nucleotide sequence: TGTGCCAGCCTGGGAGACCTTAGCAATCAGCCCCAGCATTTT.

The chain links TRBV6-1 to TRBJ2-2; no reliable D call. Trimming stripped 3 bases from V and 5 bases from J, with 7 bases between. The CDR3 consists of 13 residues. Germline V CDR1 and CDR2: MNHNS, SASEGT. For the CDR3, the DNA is TGTGCCAGCAGTGACAGTCTGACCGGGGAGCTGTTTTTT. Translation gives CASSDSLTGELFF.

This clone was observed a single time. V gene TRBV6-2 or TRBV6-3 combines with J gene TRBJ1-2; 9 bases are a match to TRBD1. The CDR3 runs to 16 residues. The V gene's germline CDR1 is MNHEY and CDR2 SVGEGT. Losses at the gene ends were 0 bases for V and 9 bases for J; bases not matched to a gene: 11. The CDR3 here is CASSYSGTGNPRSYTF. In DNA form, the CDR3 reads TGTGCCAGCAGTTACTCCGGGACAGGGAACCCCAGGAGCTACACCTTC.

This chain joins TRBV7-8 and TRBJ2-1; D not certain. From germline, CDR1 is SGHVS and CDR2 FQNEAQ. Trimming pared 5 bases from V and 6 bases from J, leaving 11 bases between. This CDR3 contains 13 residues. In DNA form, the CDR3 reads TGTGCCAGCAGCCGAAGCGTCGGCAATGAGCAGTTCTTC. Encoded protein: CASSRSVGNEQFF.

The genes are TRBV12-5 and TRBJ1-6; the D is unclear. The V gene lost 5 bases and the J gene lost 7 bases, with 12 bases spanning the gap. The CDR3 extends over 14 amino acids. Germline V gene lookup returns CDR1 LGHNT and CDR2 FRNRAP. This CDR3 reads CASGPSYSNSPLHF. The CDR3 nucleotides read TGTGCTAGTGGTCCCTCGTACAGCAATTCACCCCTCCACTTT.

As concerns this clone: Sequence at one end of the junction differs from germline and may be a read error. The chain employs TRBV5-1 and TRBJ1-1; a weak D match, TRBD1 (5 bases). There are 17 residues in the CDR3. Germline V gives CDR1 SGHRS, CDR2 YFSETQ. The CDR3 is CASSSTLRAGLNTEAFF. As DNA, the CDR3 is TGTGCCAGCAGCTCTACTTTAAGGGCAGGGTTGAACACTGAAGCTTTCTTT.